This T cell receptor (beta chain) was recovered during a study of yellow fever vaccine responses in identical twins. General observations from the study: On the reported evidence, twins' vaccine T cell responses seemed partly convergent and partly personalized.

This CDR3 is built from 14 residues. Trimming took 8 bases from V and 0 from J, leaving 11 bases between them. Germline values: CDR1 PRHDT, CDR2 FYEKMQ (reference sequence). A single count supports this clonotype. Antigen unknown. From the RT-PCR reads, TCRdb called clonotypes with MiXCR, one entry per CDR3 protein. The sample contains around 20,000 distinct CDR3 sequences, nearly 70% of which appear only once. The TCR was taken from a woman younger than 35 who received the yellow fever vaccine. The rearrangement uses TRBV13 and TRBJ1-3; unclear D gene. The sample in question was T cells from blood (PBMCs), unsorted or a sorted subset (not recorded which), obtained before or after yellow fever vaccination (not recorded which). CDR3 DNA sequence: TGTGCCAGCGGGGAGGAGTACTCTGGAAACACCATATATTTT. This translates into CASGEEYSGNTIYF.